These T cell receptor beta chains were read from a single sample in a study of T cells expressing NK-cell markers. Reanalyzing the 5' RACE reads, TCRdb keeps one entry per CDR3 protein, without DNA. The sample's table shows under 200,000 distinct CDR3 sequences. The sequenced sample was blood T cells: a sorted CD56 or NKG2C T cell subset, CD4+ or CD8+ T cells, or bulk PBMC T cells (not recorded which). These receptors were obtained from a woman between 18 and 69 years old in good health. Both conserved end residues are part of each CDR3.

j_call v_call cdr3_aa
TRBJ1-3 TRBV18 CASSPPGRPGNTIYF
TRBJ2-3 TRBV25-1 CASSESARSGRSTDTQYF
TRBJ2-3 TRBV5-5 CASRDAASTDTQYF
TRBJ2-7 TRBV5-5 CASSLVTGYEQYF
TRBJ1-5 TRBV6-1 CASRSLLNQPQHF
TRBJ2-7 TRBV2 CASNSGSSSYEQYF
TRBJ2-1 TRBV12-3/TRBV12-4 CAILLAGSYNEQFF
TRBJ2-3 TRBV28 CASRAAPSTDTQYF
TRBJ2-7 TRBV7-9 CASSLWGQVSYEQYF
TRBJ2-1 TRBV27 CATNRQGYNEQFF
TRBJ1-5 TRBV5-1 CASSLESGRNQPQHF
TRBJ2-3 TRBV20-1 CSARAGPYTDTQYF
TRBJ1-1 TRBV5-1 CASSPTPRGGNTEAFF
TRBJ2-4 TRBV5-1 CASSRDGAPANIQYF
TRBJ2-6 TRBV5-6 CASSLWASGANVLTF
TRBJ2-3 TRBV11-2 CASSPGTDRITDTQYF
TRBJ2-1 TRBV7-2 CASSPRQGTYNEQFF
TRBJ1-2 TRBV6-1 CATQEHDGYTF
TRBJ2-7 TRBV30 CAWSPGQGRYEQYF
TRBJ1-5 TRBV12-3/TRBV12-4 CASSLKEPQHF
TRBJ1-4 TRBV5-5 CASSSAGLREKLFF
TRBJ1-4 TRBV20-1 CSARSSGDSTNEKLFF
TRBJ1-6 TRBV30 CAWSVAGSGSPLHF
TRBJ2-3 TRBV7-3 CASSSRLAGPSTDTQYF
TRBJ2-1 TRBV7-2 CASSLGVAGAFEQFF
TRBJ2-3 TRBV7-3 CASSLISRATDTQYF
TRBJ1-2 TRBV5-1 CASSRAGSNYGYTF
TRBJ2-1 TRBV6-1 CASSPKTGLAENYNEQFF
TRBJ2-7 TRBV6-1 CASSQGQGSYEQYF
TRBJ1-2 TRBV3-1 CASSRLSFGISSGGYTF
TRBJ1-4 TRBV7-8 CASSFAGEEKLFF
TRBJ2-7 TRBV6-5 CASSYSSGANFGEQYF
TRBJ2-3 TRBV20-1 CSAVSTSGGADTQYF
TRBJ1-1 TRBV30 CACSTGVGTEAFF
TRBJ2-5 TRBV7-2 CASSLYTLTRGETQYF
TRBJ2-4 TRBV12-3/TRBV12-4 CASSFSGMTKNIQYF
TRBJ1-6 TRBV12-3/TRBV12-4 CASRQGTGSPLHF
TRBJ2-7 TRBV6-5 CASRDGGEQYF
TRBJ2-7 TRBV5-1 CASSQLDEQYF
TRBJ2-7 TRBV7-3 CASSPDAYEQYF
TRBJ1-5 TRBV12-3/TRBV12-4 CASSPRGFEPQHF
TRBJ2-5 TRBV18 CASSPPTVLAVYQETQYF
TRBJ1-1 TRBV12-3/TRBV12-4 CASSLYGWRPEAFF
TRBJ1-1 TRBV28 CASKTGGSPEAFF
TRBJ1-3 TRBV5-1 CASSLDSGSGNTIYF
TRBJ1-5 TRBV20-1 CSAWTGKRNQPQHF
TRBJ1-1 TRBV18 CASTRSQQGINTEAFF